One sample yielded the 19 T cell receptor beta chains listed below, sequenced in a study of radiation and T cells in renal cell carcinoma. Here immunoSEQ multiplex PCR was the method, and the copy in TCRdb shows in-frame clones only, minus some. The sample records 95,000 to 150,000 clones, roughly four fifths being singletons. The time point denotes: blood 2 weeks post-SBRT. Treatment reported: 15 Gy SBRT to primary tumor, nephrectomy 4 weeks later. The sample in question was blood, obtained from a patient whose treatment included radiotherapy and nephrectomy. The source of these receptors is a man aged 45-60 years with renal cell carcinoma.

This chain uses TRBV5-4 with TRBJ2-7, with no clear D. V dropped 1 base and J dropped 1 base, with 9 bases sitting between them. CDR1 and CDR2 from the germline V gene are SGHNT and YYREEE (reference sequence). This CDR3 spans 14 amino acids. The CDR3: CASSLFPESYEQYF. For the CDR3, the DNA is TGTGCCAGCAGCTTGTTTCCAGAATCCTACGAGCAGTACTTC.

This chain uses TRBV5-4 with TRBJ2-1, with D tentatively TRBD1 or TRBD2 (6 bases each). The CDR3 runs to 13 residues. V was trimmed by 1 base and J by 10 bases, leaving 12 bases between them. Germline V gene sequence: CDR1 SGHNT, CDR2 YYREEE (reference sequence). In DNA, the CDR3 is TGTGCCAGCAGCTTGCGGGGGCTCGGGGAGCAGTTCTTC. Amino acid sequence: CASSLRGLGEQFF. Variable domain in full (rest from reference TRBV5-4 and TRBJ2-1): ETGVTQSPTHLIKTRGQQVTLRCSSQSGHNTVSWYQQALGQGPQFIFQYYREEENGRGNFPPRFSGLQFPNYSSELNVNALELDDSALYLCASSLRGLGEQFFGPGTRLTVL.

The V gene is TRBV18, the J gene TRBJ1-1; no reliable D call. The CDR3 runs to 15 residues. V was shortened by 3 bases and J by 5 bases, with 16 bases between the two germline ends. Germline V gene lookup returns CDR1 KGHSH and CDR2 LQKENI. The CDR3 reads CASSPGLPDLTEAFF. In DNA, the CDR3 is TGTGCCAGCTCACCGGGCCTACCAGATTTGACTGAAGCTTTCTTT.

This clone was seen just once. DNA of the CDR3: TGTGCCAGCAGCCAATGGGTAGCGGGAAGCTCCTACGAGCAGTACTTC. This codes for CASSQWVAGSSYEQYF. The chain joins TRBV14 to TRBJ2-7; 8 bases are a match to TRBD2. V was pared by 2 bases and J by 0 bases, with 6 bases of the junction left unmatched. CDR3 length: 16 amino acids. Germline CDR1 reads SGHDN; CDR2 reads FVKESK.

J is TRBJ1-5 and V is TRBV7-3; D perhaps matches TRBD1 (6 bases). The CDR3 has 13 amino acids. CDR1 is SGHTA, CDR2 FQGTGA, per germline. V was trimmed by 5 bases and J by 4 bases, leaving 9 bases between them. The CDR3 DNA reads TGTGCCAGCAGCCAGGGGTTAAATCAGCCCCAGCATTTT. This sequence encodes CASSQGLNQPQHF.

This chain joins TRBV10-3 and TRBJ2-1; D uncertain. Per the germline V gene, CDR1 is ENHRY and CDR2 is SYGVKD. This CDR3 has 12 amino acids. Trimming took off 4 bases at V and 7 bases at J, with 8 bases between the two ends. CDR3 sequence reads: CAISGVVNEQFF. In DNA form, the CDR3 reads TGTGCCATCAGTGGGGTAGTGAATGAGCAGTTCTTC.

This clone was detected once. J is TRBJ2-7 and V is TRBV27, with 12 bases identical to TRBD2. Per germline, CDR1 MNHEY and CDR2 SMNVEV (reference sequence). J gave up 3 bases and V 7 bases, and 7 bases lay outside the gene matches. CDR3 size: 15 residues. CDR3 in amino acids: CASKPLAGGRYEQYF. The CDR3 nucleotides are TGTGCCAGCAAACCCCTAGCGGGAGGGCGCTACGAGCAGTACTTC.

On this clone itself: One end of the junction is discordant with germline, which a read error may explain. This chain uses TRBV18 with TRBJ1-4; D unresolved. In germline, CDR1 is KGHSH, CDR2 LQKENI. CDR3 length: 13 amino acids. This chain's CDR3 is CATSRAVGENLFF. The CDR3 DNA is TGTGCCACGTCGCGGGCTGTCGGTGAAAACCTGTTTTTT.

This clone was seen a few times. The rearrangement joins TRBV7-2 to TRBJ1-6, with a tentative D call TRBD1 (6 bases). The CDR3 has 16 amino acids. Per the germline V gene, CDR1 is SGHTA and CDR2 is FQGNSA. V was shortened by 1 base and J by 8 bases, with 15 bases between the two germline ends. This CDR3 reads CASSLGLQGGYSPLHF. The CDR3, as DNA: TGTGCCAGCAGCTTAGGTCTACAGGGAGGATATTCACCCCTCCACTTT.

The J gene is TRBJ2-1, the V gene TRBV5-1; 9 bases align to TRBD1. The CDR3 contains 16 residues. V lost 3 bases to trimming and J lost 1 base; unmatched junction nucleotides: 5. Germline CDR1 is SGHRS and CDR2 is YFSETQ. CDR3 sequence (DNA): TGCGCCAGCAGCTACAACAGGGGGCCGTCCTACAATGAGCAGTTCTTC. It specifies CASSYNRGPSYNEQFF.

This clone has just a few counts. The V and J genes are TRBV28 and TRBJ2-4, with TRBD1 identical over 9 bases. With 5 bases clipped from V and 4 bases from J, the junction kept 9 bases outside the gene matches. This CDR3 has 16 residues. Germline CDR1 and CDR2: MDHEN and SYDVKM. CDR3 sequence reads: CASSTRDDRGKNIQYF. The CDR3 bases are TGTGCCAGCAGTACCCGGGACGACAGGGGGAAAAACATTCAGTACTTC.

V and J are TRBV27 and TRBJ1-5; D may be TRBD1 (6 bases). The germline V and J ends were trimmed by 5 bases and 3 bases, with 11 bases remaining between them. This CDR3 has 14 residues. The germline V gene has CDR1 MNHEY and CDR2 SMNVEV (reference sequence). CDR3 region: CASSLEGHNQPQHF. The CDR3 DNA reads as TGTGCCAGCAGTCTCGAGGGACACAATCAGCCCCAGCATTTT.

This clone has a handful of counts. The chain is built from TRBV19 and TRBJ2-7; no definite D call. Germline CDR1 and CDR2: LNHDA and SQIVND (reference sequence). This CDR3 is built from 11 residues. V lost 5 bases and J lost 3, with 5 bases in between. CDR3 sequence (DNA): TGTGCCAGTAGTTTGGACTACGAGCAGTACTTC. Protein: CASSLDYEQYF.

The chain is built from TRBV4-3 and TRBJ2-3, with TRBD2 matching over 10 bases. From germline, CDR1 is LGHNA and CDR2 YSLEER. The CDR3 extends over 15 amino acids. The J segment lost 1 base and the V segment lost 6 bases, leaving 4 bases of the junction unmatched. Here the CDR3 DNA reads TGCGCCAGCAGTCGTGGGACTAGCGGCACAGATACGCAGTATTTT. Protein sequence: CASSRGTSGTDTQYF.

J is TRBJ2-7 and V is TRBV27, with TRBD1 matching 9 bases. Trimming cost V 5 bases and J 1 base; bases outside gene matches: 3. The CDR3 contains 14 residues. The germline CDR1 and CDR2 sequences are MNHEY and SMNVEV (reference sequence). The CDR3 sequence is CASSLGQGSYEQYF. The DNA of the CDR3 is TGTGCCAGCAGTCTCGGACAGGGGTCCTACGAGCAGTACTTC.

V usage is TRBV11-3 and J usage is TRBJ2-3, with 9 bases identical to TRBD1. V was clipped by 5 bases and J by 3 bases; unmatched bases: 6. Germline V lookup: CDR1 SGHNT, CDR2 YENEEA. CDR3 length: 15 residues. The CDR3 bases are TGTGCCAGCAGCAGGAGACAGGGGGAGACAGATACGCAGTATTTT. Residues: CASSRRQGETDTQYF.

V usage is TRBV9 and J usage is TRBJ2-1; D assignment may be TRBD1 or TRBD2 (6 bases each). CDR1 is SGDLS, CDR2 YYNGEE, per germline. V shed 4 bases and J shed 10 bases, with 21 bases lying between them. The CDR3 consists of 15 residues. The CDR3: CASSREKLGGWEQFF. The CDR3 DNA reads as TGTGCCAGCAGCCGCGAGAAGTTGGGGGGCTGGGAGCAGTTCTTC.

V and J are TRBV11-2 and TRBJ2-3, with D unclear. The CDR3 loop spans 14 amino acids. Between the trimmed V and J ends, which lost 5 bases and 5 bases, there was a span of 14 bases. CDR1 is SGHAT, CDR2 FQNNGV, per germline. In nucleotides, the CDR3 is TGTGCCAGCAGCAAGATGACCAGAGGAGATACGCAGTATTTT. This translates into CASSKMTRGDTQYF.

V gene TRBV10-3 combines with J gene TRBJ2-3; weak D call: TRBD2 (6 bases). CDR3 size: 20 residues. Trimming stripped 1 base from V and 0 bases from J, with 23 bases between. Germline V gene lookup returns CDR1 ENHRY and CDR2 SYGVKD. The DNA for the CDR3 is TGTGCCATCAGTGAGTATAGAGGCAAGACCGGGACTGGAAGCACAGATACGCAGTATTTT. Protein: CAISEYRGKTGTGSTDTQYF.